The 32 T cell receptor beta chains reported below all come from one sample, sequenced in a study of regulatory T cells in long-lasting Graves disease. Time point in this sample: persistent/refractory GD, antithyroid drugs over 5 years with positive TRAb. PBMCs provided the RNA from which the TCR library was made. CDR3 regions were amplified by Arm-PCR using iRepertoire HTBI primers to build TCR beta libraries. One entry per CDR3 protein results from TCRdb running MiXCR on the multiplex PCR reads. The data show 390,000 or so distinct CDR3 sequences, with approximately 25% seen just once and less than 30% held by the top ten. The material sequenced was peripheral blood mononuclear cells (PBMCs), taken when the disease was refractory, from a patient treated with antithyroid drugs. Receptor source: a woman aged 40 to 50 with Graves disease.

This clonotype was detected many times. The chain carries TRBV29-1 and TRBJ2-5; D might be TRBD2 (6 bases). V shed 4 bases and J shed 0 bases, with 9 bases lying between them. The germline V gene encodes CDR1 SQVTM and CDR2 ANQGSEA. CDR3 length: 13 amino acids. CDR3 nucleotide sequence: TGCAGCGTTGCCCGGACTAACCAAGAGACCCAGTACTTC. Its translation is CSVARTNQETQYF.

The chain uses TRBV19 and TRBJ2-3; 14 positions agree with TRBD2. V shed 0 bases and J 6 bases; nucleotides not matched to a gene: 5. This CDR3 spans 17 amino acids. CDR1 and CDR2 from the germline V gene are LNHDA and SQIVND (reference sequence). CDR3 protein: CASSIDTGLAGDDTQYF. DNA for the CDR3: TGTGCCAGTAGTATAGATACGGGACTAGCGGGAGATGATACGCAGTATTTT.

This clonotype was found many times. The V call is TRBV6-1, the J call TRBJ2-5, with 8 bases identical to TRBD1. CDR1 and CDR2 from the germline V gene are MNHNS and SASEGT. The CDR3 has 15 amino acids. The V and J ends lost 7 bases and 5 bases, in that order; junction bases with no gene match: 12. CDR3 sequence reads: CASTQPDREVETQYF. CDR3 in DNA: TGTGCCAGCACCCAACCGGACAGGGAAGTTGAGACCCAGTACTTC.

The rearrangement links TRBV7-8 to TRBJ2-5, with 8 bases aligning to TRBD2. The length of the CDR3 is 14 residues. The ends lost 5 bases at V and 5 bases at J; junction bases unmatched: 7. CDR1 and CDR2 from the germline V gene are SGHVS and FQNEAQ. Here the CDR3 DNA reads TGTGCCAGCAGCCCGGGCCCGGGGGGGGAGACCCAGTACTTC. As protein: CASSPGPGGETQYF.

The chain couples TRBV5-1 to TRBJ2-7, with D possibly TRBD2 on 6 matching bases. The CDR3 consists of 15 residues. CDR1 SGHRS and CDR2 YFSETQ come from the germline V gene. V was trimmed by 4 bases and J by 2 bases, leaving 16 bases between them. The CDR3 reads CASSPRGSGAYEQYF. As DNA, the CDR3 is TGCGCCAGCAGCCCGAGAGGTAGCGGAGCCTACGAGCAGTACTTC.

This clonotype was seen a few times. The rearrangement uses TRBV7-2 and TRBJ1-5; possible D gene TRBD1, 5 bases. The CDR3 is 17 residues long. CDR1 and CDR2 (germline): SGHTA, FQGNSA. The V and J ends lost 7 bases and 8 bases respectively, with 27 bases between them. The CDR3 here is CASIKNGDWGSKEPQHF. The CDR3 nucleotides are TGTGCCAGCATCAAGAACGGGGACTGGGGTAGCAAGGAGCCCCAGCATTTT.

Ten or more counts support this clonotype. V gene TRBV2 combines with J gene TRBJ2-7; 10 bases match TRBD2. V was pared by 8 bases and J by 2 bases, with 3 bases of the junction left unmatched. This CDR3 comprises 13 residues. Germline V gene lookup returns CDR1 SNHLY and CDR2 FYNNEI. Here the CDR3 reads CASETSGAYEQYF. For the CDR3, the DNA is TGTGCCAGCGAAACTAGCGGGGCCTACGAGCAGTACTTC.

About this clonotype itself: It may be a read error: a sequence one base away is much more abundant. The CDR3 region has the DNA TGTACCAGCAGCCCCCGCGGAACAAGCTCCTACGAGCAGTACTTC. It translates to CTSSPRGTSSYEQYF. The chain employs TRBV28 and TRBJ2-7; D unresolved. Per the germline V gene, CDR1 is MDHEN and CDR2 is SYDVKM. The CDR3 totals 15 residues.

The chain carries TRBV7-8 and TRBJ1-3; 9 bases are a match to TRBD1. The length of the CDR3 is 18 residues. CDR1 is SGHVS, CDR2 FQNEAQ, per germline. V gave up 2 bases and J gave up 4 bases; unmatched junction bases: 12. CDR3 DNA sequence: TGTGCCAGCAGCTTAAGGAGAGTGGGACAGGGTTCAGGAAACACCATATATTTT. Its translation: CASSLRRVGQGSGNTIYF.

The rearrangement uses TRBV28 and TRBJ2-1; TRBD2 aligns across 8 bases. The CDR3 is made up of 16 amino acids. CDR1 and CDR2 (germline): MDHEN, SYDVKM. The junction had 12 bases not matched to a gene; V was cut back by 7 bases and J by 4 bases. The CDR3 sequence is CASIQNRLAPYNEQFF. The CDR3 nucleotides read TGTGCCAGCATTCAAAATCGACTAGCGCCTTACAATGAGCAGTTCTTC.

This clonotype was observed many times. The chain combines TRBV12-3 or TRBV12-4 with TRBJ2-7, with a weak D call TRBD1 (6 bases). Trimming removed 5 bases from V and 4 bases from J, with 21 bases in between. The CDR3 spans 16 residues. The CDR3 loop is CASSLRGPGHGYEQYF. DNA for the CDR3: TGTGCCAGCAGTCTCCGTGGGCCGGGACACGGTTACGAGCAGTACTTC.

The J gene is TRBJ2-6, the V gene TRBV5-1; the D is unclear. Trimming stripped 4 bases from V and 0 bases from J, with 17 bases between. The CDR3 runs to 18 residues. Germline CDR1 and CDR2: SGHRS and YFSETQ. The chain's CDR3 is CASSRDSLQSSGANVLTF. In nucleotides, the CDR3 is TGCGCCAGCAGCCGAGACTCCCTCCAAAGCTCTGGGGCCAACGTCCTGACTTTC.

The V gene is TRBV6-1, the J gene TRBJ2-3; TRBD2 matches at 16 bases. The V segment lost 5 bases and the J segment 3 bases; nucleotides outside the gene matches: 5. Germline V gene data show CDR1 as MNHNS and CDR2 as SASEGT. This CDR3 has 17 residues. The CDR3 spells CASSHPGLAGGTDTQYF. DNA for the CDR3: TGTGCCAGCAGTCACCCGGGACTAGCGGGAGGGACAGATACGCAGTATTTT.

The chain joins TRBV4-1 to TRBJ2-7, with D maybe TRBD1 (5 bases). Germline V gene lookup returns CDR1 MGHRA and CDR2 YSYEKL. The CDR3 extends over 15 amino acids. V lost 3 bases and J lost 1, with 13 bases in between. CDR3 DNA: TGCGCCAGCAGCCAGCACCCCGACAGTTCCTACGAGCAGTACTTC. As protein: CASSQHPDSSYEQYF.

V gene TRBV7-9 combines with J gene TRBJ2-5; D ambiguous. The CDR3 is made up of 12 amino acids. V dropped 9 bases and J dropped 5 bases, with 13 bases sitting between them. Per the germline V gene, CDR1 is SEHNR and CDR2 is FQNEAQ (reference sequence). The CDR3 region is CASSVGLETQYF. CDR3 nucleotides: TGTGCCAGTTCGGTAGGGTTGGAGACCCAGTACTTC.

This clonotype appeared many times. The CDR3 reads CASREGDGYTF. As DNA, the CDR3 is TGTGCCAGCAGAGAGGGGGATGGCTACACCTTC. The chain has TRBV28 and TRBJ1-2; D perhaps matches TRBD1 (6 bases). Germline CDR1 reads MDHEN; CDR2 reads SYDVKM. V was trimmed by 6 bases and J by 6 bases, leaving 8 bases between them. This CDR3 has 11 residues.

To note about this clonotype: A read error may produce the germline difference seen at one junction end. The J gene is TRBJ1-1, the V gene TRBV20-1; D possibly corresponds to TRBD1 (5 bases). This CDR3 is built from 13 residues. CDR1 and CDR2 from the germline V gene are DFQATT and SNEGSKA (reference sequence). CDR3 in amino acids: CSARPGLNTETFF. CDR3 nucleotide sequence: TGCAGTGCTAGACCAGGGCTGAACACTGAAACTTTCTTT.

The chain uses TRBV12-3 or TRBV12-4 and TRBJ2-3; 10 bases line up with TRBD2. V trimming: 1 base; J trimming: 0 bases; junction bases outside the gene matches: 13. There are 20 residues in the CDR3. CDR3 sequence: CASSLGRRGLAIQSTDTQYF. Here the CDR3 DNA reads TGTGCCAGCAGTTTAGGGAGGCGGGGACTAGCGATCCAAAGCACAGATACGCAGTATTTT.

The rearrangement links TRBV2 to TRBJ2-3, with TRBD2 as a possible D gene (5 bases). Between the trimmed V and J ends, which lost 3 bases and 0 bases, there was a span of 7 bases. The CDR3 runs 14 residues. Germline lookup yields CDR1 SNHLY and CDR2 FYNNEI. CDR3 coding DNA: TGTGCCAGCAGTGAGCCGGGGAGCACAGATACGCAGTATTTT. Its translation: CASSEPGSTDTQYF. Looking up the rest from reference TRBV2 and TRBJ2-3 gives the full variable domain: EPEVTQTPSHQVTQMGQEVILRCVPISNHLYFYWYRQILGQKVEFLVSFYNNEISEKSEIFDDQFSVERPDGSNFTLKIRSTKLEDSAMYFCASSEPGSTDTQYFGPGTRLTVL.

The J gene is TRBJ2-4, the V gene TRBV6-1; D may match TRBD1 or TRBD2 (5 bases each). This CDR3 is 15 amino acids long. Germline-derived CDR1 and CDR2 are MNHNS and SASEGT. The V end lost 2 bases, the J end lost 1 base, and 9 bases lay between the germline ends. CDR3 protein: CASSELGVAKNIQYF. The CDR3 region has the DNA TGTGCCAGCAGTGAATTGGGGGTGGCCAAAAACATTCAGTACTTC.

The table lists this clonotype with a few counts. This chain connects TRBV9 to TRBJ1-5, with D maybe TRBD1 (6 bases). Germline loops: CDR1 SGDLS, CDR2 YYNGEE. The CDR3 has 16 amino acids. V lost 4 bases, J lost 6 bases, and 20 bases lay in between. Here the CDR3 reads CASSPALRGGGQPQHF. The CDR3 bases are TGTGCCAGCAGCCCCGCTCTCAGGGGAGGCGGTCAGCCCCAGCATTTT.

The chain links TRBV19 to TRBJ2-1; 11 nucleotides align to TRBD2. Germline values: CDR1 LNHDA, CDR2 SQIVND (reference sequence). The V gene end was trimmed by 5 bases and the J gene end by 3 bases; junction bases not matched to a gene: 6. The CDR3 loop spans 16 amino acids. This CDR3 is CASSGSGRALYNEQFF. DNA of the CDR3: TGTGCCAGTAGTGGTAGCGGGAGGGCCCTCTACAATGAGCAGTTCTTC.

A word on this clonotype: Possible read error: a much larger clone is one base away. V gene TRBV6-9 combines with J gene TRBJ2-4; possibly TRBD2 for D (6 bases). The ends were cut back, 3 bases at V and 5 bases at J, with 11 bases in the middle. This CDR3 is 14 amino acids long. Per germline, CDR1 MNHGY and CDR2 SVAAGI. The CDR3, as DNA: TGTGCCAGCAGTTACGGAGGGACCCAAAACATTCAGTACTTC. Amino acids: CASSYGGTQNIQYF.

This clonotype came up a few times. The V and J genes are TRBV5-4 and TRBJ2-7, with 9 positions matching TRBD2. The ends lost 3 bases at V and 0 bases at J; junction bases unmatched: 10. The CDR3 is 17 residues long. The germline gives CDR1 SGHNT, CDR2 YYREEE (reference sequence). CDR3 loop: CASSSNKLAGSSYEQYF. In nucleotides, the CDR3 is TGTGCCAGCAGCTCAAACAAGCTAGCGGGGAGCTCCTACGAGCAGTACTTC.

CDR3 loop: CASSPMTILRNTGELFF. CDR3 sequence (DNA): TGTGCCAGCAGCCCGATGACTATTCTCCGGAACACCGGGGAGCTGTTTTTT. The rearrangement joins TRBV7-9 to TRBJ2-2; D might be TRBD2 (5 bases). From germline, CDR1 is SEHNR and CDR2 FQNEAQ (reference sequence). V lost 5 bases to trimming and J lost 1 base, with 17 bases between them. CDR3 length: 17 residues.

There are many counts of this clonotype. The CDR3 nucleotides read TGTGCCAGCAGTTATATTGTGTCAACTAATGAAAAACTGTTTTTT. It encodes CASSYIVSTNEKLFF. V and J are TRBV28 and TRBJ1-4; D remains ambiguous. Germline loops: CDR1 MDHEN, CDR2 SYDVKM. This CDR3 contains 15 residues. The V end lost 4 bases, the J end lost 0 bases, and 9 bases lay between the germline ends.

This chain connects TRBV6-2 or TRBV6-3 to TRBJ2-3; D remains unclear. Deletions cut 2 bases from V and 6 bases from J, with 12 bases between. The CDR3 has 14 residues. Looked up from germline, CDR1 is MNHEY and CDR2 is SVGEGT. CDR3 DNA: TGTGCCAGCAGTTACAGCGCAGAGTGGGATACGCAGTATTTT. Protein sequence: CASSYSAEWDTQYF.

This clonotype was found a few times. V is TRBV20-1 and J is TRBJ2-2; D possibly matches TRBD1 or TRBD2 (5 bases each). The V gene's germline CDR1 is DFQATT and CDR2 SNEGSKA (reference sequence). V dropped 5 bases and J dropped 5 bases, with 15 bases sitting between them. The CDR3 is made up of 14 amino acids. CDR3 amino acids: CSARGVTVTGELFF. The CDR3 bases are TGCAGTGCTCGAGGGGTTACGGTAACCGGGGAGCTGTTTTTT.

The V and J genes are TRBV3-1 and TRBJ2-7; 7 nucleotides match TRBD2. V dropped 1 base and J dropped 3; count of bases not matched to a gene: 6. The CDR3 is made up of 15 amino acids. Germline loops: CDR1 LGHDT, CDR2 YNNKEL (reference sequence). The CDR3 protein is CASSQGRTRIYEQYF. The CDR3 DNA reads as TGTGCCAGCAGCCAAGGTCGGACTAGGATCTACGAGCAGTACTTC.

This clonotype was recorded at least ten times. The V and J genes are TRBV28 and TRBJ1-6; D unresolved. Per germline, CDR1 MDHEN and CDR2 SYDVKM. The CDR3 covers 14 residues. The V end lost 6 bases, the J end lost 6 bases, and 12 bases lay between the germline ends. The CDR3 loop reads CASRFLDGNSPLHF. In DNA, the CDR3 is TGTGCCAGCAGATTCCTGGATGGTAATTCACCCCTCCACTTT.

The sample holds a few counts of this clonotype. This chain joins TRBV12-5 and TRBJ2-1; a weak D match, TRBD2 (5 bases). Germline V gene sequence: CDR1 LGHNT, CDR2 FRNRAP. V was trimmed by 1 base and J by 5 bases, leaving 6 bases between them. The CDR3 runs 13 residues. CDR3 protein: CASGLAGNNEQFF. The CDR3, as DNA: TGTGCTAGTGGTTTGGCGGGGAACAATGAGCAGTTCTTC.

This clonotype showed up many times. This chain joins TRBV28 and TRBJ2-5; no clear D. Between the trimmed V and J ends, which lost 2 bases and 1 base, there was a span of 8 bases. Germline CDR1 reads MDHEN; CDR2 reads SYDVKM. CDR3 length: 14 residues. The CDR3 loop is CASSLLSLQETQYF. The CDR3 DNA follows: TGTGCCAGCAGTTTACTCAGCCTCCAAGAGACCCAGTACTTC.